This record covers a single T cell receptor beta chain. Its cognate antigen is unknown. The sample is drawn from a study of T cells after yellow fever vaccination. Study-level results: Most primary-vaccination clones recurred post-booster (roughly 97% CD4, about 87% CD8).

Germline V gives CDR1 SGHRS, CDR2 YFSETQ. The CDR3 is 16 amino acids. V lost 0 bases to trimming and J lost 3 bases; unmatched junction nucleotides: 3. TCRdb analysed the 5' RACE reads with MiXCR anew, one entry per CDR3 protein. The sample comprises a few hundred thousand distinct CDR3 sequences, less than 9.5% of which are singletons, and approximately 15% rests with the top ten. The clonotype comes from a young man who received the YFV17D yellow fever vaccine. Sequencing used PBMCs, obtained around 45 days after the first yellow fever vaccination. This chain links TRBV5-1 with TRBJ1-4; 9 positions agree with TRBD1. The CDR3 DNA sequence: TGCGCCAGCAGCTTGGTGGGACAGGGACCTAATGAAAAACTGTTTTTT. Encoded protein: CASSLVGQGPNEKLFF.